What follows is one T cell receptor beta chain and its context. The ends were cut back, 7 bases at V and 0 bases at J, with 13 bases in the middle. CDR1 is MNHEY, CDR2 SMNVEV, per germline (reference sequence). This CDR3 has 15 amino acids. The data were taken from a study of CD8 T cells in Susac syndrome. Random hexamers served to reverse transcribe roughly 0.45 to 1 ug RNA. MiXCR, run by TCRdb on the immunoSEQ multiplex PCR reads, gives a single entry per CDR3 protein. The table lists 180,000 or so distinct CDR3 sequences, roughly 94% of them singletons. The sequence came from a human donor in good health. Sequencing input: CD4+ T cells from PBMCs. The gene calls are TRBV27 and TRBJ2-4; D is unresolved. The CDR3 sequence is CASTSDHLAKNIQYF. Here the CDR3 DNA reads TGTGCCAGCACCTCAGATCATTTAGCCAAAAACATTCAGTACTTC.